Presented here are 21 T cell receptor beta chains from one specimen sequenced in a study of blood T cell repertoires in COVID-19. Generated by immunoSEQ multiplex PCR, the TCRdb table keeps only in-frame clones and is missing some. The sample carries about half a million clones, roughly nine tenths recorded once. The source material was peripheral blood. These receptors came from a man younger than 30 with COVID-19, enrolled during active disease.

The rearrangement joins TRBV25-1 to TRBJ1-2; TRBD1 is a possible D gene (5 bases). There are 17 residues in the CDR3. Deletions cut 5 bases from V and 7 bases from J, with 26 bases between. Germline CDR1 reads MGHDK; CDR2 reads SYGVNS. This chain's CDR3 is CASSFGGSRGLPGGYTF. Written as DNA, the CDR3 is TGTGCCAGCAGTTTTGGAGGGAGTAGGGGTTTACCTGGTGGCTACACCTTC.

CDR3 coding DNA: TGTGCCAGCAGTTACTCTGACAGGGTTGGAAACACCATATATTTT. The encoded protein is CASSYSDRVGNTIYF. V usage is TRBV6-5 and J usage is TRBJ1-3, with 7 bases matching TRBD1. Germline V gene lookup returns CDR1 MNHEY and CDR2 SVGAGI. The CDR3 has 15 amino acids. The junction had 2 bases not matched to a gene; V was cut back by 0 bases and J by 3 bases.

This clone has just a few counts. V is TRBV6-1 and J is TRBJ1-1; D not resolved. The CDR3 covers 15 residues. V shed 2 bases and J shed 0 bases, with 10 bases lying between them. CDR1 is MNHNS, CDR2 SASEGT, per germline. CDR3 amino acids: CASSESEVMNTEAFF. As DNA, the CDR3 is TGTGCCAGCAGTGAATCAGAGGTGATGAACACTGAAGCTTTCTTT.

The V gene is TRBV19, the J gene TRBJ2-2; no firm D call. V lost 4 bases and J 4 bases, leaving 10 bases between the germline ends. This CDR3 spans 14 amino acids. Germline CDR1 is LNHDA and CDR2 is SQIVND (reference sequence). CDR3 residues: CASSTRTVTGELFF. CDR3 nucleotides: TGTGCCAGTAGTACTAGAACCGTCACCGGGGAGCTGTTTTTT.

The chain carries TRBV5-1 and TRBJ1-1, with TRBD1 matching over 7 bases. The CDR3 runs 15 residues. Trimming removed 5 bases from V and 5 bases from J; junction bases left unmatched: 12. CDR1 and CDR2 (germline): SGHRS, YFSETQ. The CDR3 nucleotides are TGCGCCAGCAGTTGGCGCCAGGGGGGTGGGACTGAAGCTTTCTTT. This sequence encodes CASSWRQGGGTEAFF.

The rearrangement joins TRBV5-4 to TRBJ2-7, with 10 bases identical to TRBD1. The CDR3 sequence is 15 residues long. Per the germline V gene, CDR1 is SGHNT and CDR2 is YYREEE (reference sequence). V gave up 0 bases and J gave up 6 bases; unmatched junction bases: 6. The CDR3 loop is CASSLGGQGRGEQYF. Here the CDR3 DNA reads TGTGCCAGCAGCTTGGGGGGACAGGGGCGCGGCGAGCAGTACTTC.

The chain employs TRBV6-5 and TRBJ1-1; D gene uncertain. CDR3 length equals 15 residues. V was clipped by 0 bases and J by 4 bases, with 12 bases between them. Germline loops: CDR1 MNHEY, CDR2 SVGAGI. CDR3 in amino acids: CASSYSPGVSTEAFF. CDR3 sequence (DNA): TGTGCCAGCAGTTACTCTCCGGGAGTTTCCACTGAAGCTTTCTTT.

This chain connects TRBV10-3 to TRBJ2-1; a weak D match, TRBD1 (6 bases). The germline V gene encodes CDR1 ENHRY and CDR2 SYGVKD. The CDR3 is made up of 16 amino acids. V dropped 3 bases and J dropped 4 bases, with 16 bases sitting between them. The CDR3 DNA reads TGTGCCATCAGTGAAAACAGGGCCGGACATTACAATGAGCAGTTCTTC. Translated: CAISENRAGHYNEQFF.

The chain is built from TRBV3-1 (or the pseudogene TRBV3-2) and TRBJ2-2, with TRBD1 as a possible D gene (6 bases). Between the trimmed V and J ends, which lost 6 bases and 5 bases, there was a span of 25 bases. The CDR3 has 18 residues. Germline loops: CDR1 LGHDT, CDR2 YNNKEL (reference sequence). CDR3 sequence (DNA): TGTGCCAGCAGTCATCTCGGGACACTCGGTGAACTGACCGGGGAGCTGTTTTTT. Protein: CASSHLGTLGELTGELFF.

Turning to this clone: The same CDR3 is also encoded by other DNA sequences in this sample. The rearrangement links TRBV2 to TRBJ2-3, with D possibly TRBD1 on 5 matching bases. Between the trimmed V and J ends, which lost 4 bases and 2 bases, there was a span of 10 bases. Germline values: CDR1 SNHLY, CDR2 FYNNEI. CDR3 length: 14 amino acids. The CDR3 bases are TGTGCCAGCAGTGCTCAGGGCGCCACAGATACGCAGTATTTT. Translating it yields CASSAQGATDTQYF.

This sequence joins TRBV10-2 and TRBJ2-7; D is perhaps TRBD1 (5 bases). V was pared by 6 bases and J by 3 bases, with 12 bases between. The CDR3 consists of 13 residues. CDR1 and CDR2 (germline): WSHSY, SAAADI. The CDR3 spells CASSPTGFYEQYF. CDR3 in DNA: TGCGCCAGCAGCCCCACAGGATTCTACGAGCAGTACTTC.

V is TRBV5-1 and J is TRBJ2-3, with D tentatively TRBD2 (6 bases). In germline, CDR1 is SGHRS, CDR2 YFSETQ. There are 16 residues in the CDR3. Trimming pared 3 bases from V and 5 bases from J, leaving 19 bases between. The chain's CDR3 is CASSSIGGTGGDTQYF. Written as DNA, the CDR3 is TGCGCCAGCAGCTCGATTGGGGGGACCGGGGGAGATACGCAGTATTTT.

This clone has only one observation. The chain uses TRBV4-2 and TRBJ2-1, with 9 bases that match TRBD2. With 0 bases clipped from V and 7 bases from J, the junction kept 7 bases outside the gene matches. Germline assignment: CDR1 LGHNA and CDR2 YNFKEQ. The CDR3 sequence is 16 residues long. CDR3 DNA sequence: TGTGCCAGCAGCCAAGACTCTAGCGGGGAGAGGAATGAGCAGTTCTTC. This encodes CASSQDSSGERNEQFF.

CDR3 sequence reads: CASTRTELEAFF. In DNA form, the CDR3 reads TGTGCCAGCACTCGGACAGAGCTTGAAGCTTTCTTT. The J gene is TRBJ1-1, the V gene TRBV12-3 or TRBV12-4; D may be TRBD1 (6 bases). This CDR3 has 12 amino acids. V lost 7 bases to trimming and J lost 7 bases, with 13 bases between them.

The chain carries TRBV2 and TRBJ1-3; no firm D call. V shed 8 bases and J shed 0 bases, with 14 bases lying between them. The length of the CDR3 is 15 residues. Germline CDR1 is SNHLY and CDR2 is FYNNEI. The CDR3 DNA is TGTGCCAGCCTGCGCTCAGGTCACTCTGGAAACACCATATATTTT. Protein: CASLRSGHSGNTIYF.

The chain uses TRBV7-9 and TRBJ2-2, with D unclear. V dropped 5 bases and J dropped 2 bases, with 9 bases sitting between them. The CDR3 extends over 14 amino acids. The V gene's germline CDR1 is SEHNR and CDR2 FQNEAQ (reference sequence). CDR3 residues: CASSGVSNTGELFF. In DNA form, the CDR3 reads TGTGCCAGCAGCGGAGTTTCAAACACCGGGGAGCTGTTTTTT. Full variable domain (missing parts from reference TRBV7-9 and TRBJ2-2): DTGVSQNPRHKITKRGQNVTFRCDPISEHNRLYWYRQTLGQGPEFLTYFQNEAQLEKSRLLSDRFSAERPKGSFSTLEIQRTEQGDSAMYLCASSGVSNTGELFFGEGSRLTVL.

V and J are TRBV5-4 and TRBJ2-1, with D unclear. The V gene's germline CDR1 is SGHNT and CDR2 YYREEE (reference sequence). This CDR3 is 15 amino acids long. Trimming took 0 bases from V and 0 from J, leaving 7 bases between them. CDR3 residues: CASSLDGISYNEQFF. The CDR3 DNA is TGTGCCAGCAGCTTGGACGGTATCTCCTACAATGAGCAGTTCTTC.

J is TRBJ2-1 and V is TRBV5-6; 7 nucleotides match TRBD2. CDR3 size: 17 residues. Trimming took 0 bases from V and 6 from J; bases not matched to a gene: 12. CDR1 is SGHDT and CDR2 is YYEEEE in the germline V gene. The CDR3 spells CASSLAAGDARGNEQFF. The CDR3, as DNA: TGTGCCAGCAGCTTGGCGGCGGGGGACGCAAGGGGCAATGAGCAGTTCTTC. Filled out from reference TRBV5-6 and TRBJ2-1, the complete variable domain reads DAGVTQSPTHLIKTRGQQVTLRCSPKSGHDTVSWYQQALGQGPQFIFQYYEEEERQRGNFPDRFSGHQFPNYSSELNVNALLLGDSALYLCASSLAAGDARGNEQFFGPGTRLTVL.

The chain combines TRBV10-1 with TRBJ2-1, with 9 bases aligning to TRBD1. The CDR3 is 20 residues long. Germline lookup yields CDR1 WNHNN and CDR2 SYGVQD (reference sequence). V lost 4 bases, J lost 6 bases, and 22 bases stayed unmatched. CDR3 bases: TGCGCCAGCAGTGGATTCATTATACCGGGACAGGGATCTGTTGGCAATGAGCAGTTCTTC. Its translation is CASSGFIIPGQGSVGNEQFF.

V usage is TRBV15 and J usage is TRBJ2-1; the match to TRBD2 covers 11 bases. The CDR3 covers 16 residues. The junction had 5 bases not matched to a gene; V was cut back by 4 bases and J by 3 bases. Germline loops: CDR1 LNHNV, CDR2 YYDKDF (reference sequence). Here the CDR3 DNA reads TGTGCCACCAGCAAGCTAGCGGGGGGTGACTACAATGAGCAGTTCTTC. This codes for CATSKLAGGDYNEQFF.

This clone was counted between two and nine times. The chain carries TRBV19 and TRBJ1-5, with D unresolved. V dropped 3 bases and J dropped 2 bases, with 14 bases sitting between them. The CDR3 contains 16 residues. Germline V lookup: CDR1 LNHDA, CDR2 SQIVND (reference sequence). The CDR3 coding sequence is TGTGCCAGTAGTATGCGGGCAGACATGGGCAATCAGCCCCAGCATTTT. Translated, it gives CASSMRADMGNQPQHF.